The 16 T cell receptor beta chains below were found in one sample sequenced in a study of blood T cell repertoires in COVID-19. Produced via immunoSEQ multiplex PCR; TCRdb's table is partial and in-frame only. The sample holds about 320,000 clones; around 85% are singletons and the top ten take around 1.8%. Sequencing was carried out using PBMCs or T cells enriched from blood (not recorded which). Receptor source: a woman in her thirties who had been exposed to COVID-19.

The V call is TRBV12-3 or TRBV12-4, the J call TRBJ1-1; no clear D. Trimming cost V 1 base and J 7 bases, with 10 bases left between them. The CDR3 sequence is 13 residues long. CDR3 sequence reads: CASSLETHHEAFF. CDR3 DNA: TGTGCCAGCAGTTTAGAGACACACCATGAAGCTTTCTTT.

A remark on this clone: The sample contains more than one DNA sequence encoding this CDR3. The J gene is TRBJ2-1, the V gene TRBV5-1, with 11 bases fitting TRBD2. CDR1 is SGHRS and CDR2 is YFSETQ in the germline V gene. The CDR3 extends over 14 amino acids. V shed 3 bases and J 4 bases; nucleotides not matched to a gene: 0. CDR3 nucleotides: TGCGCCAGCAGCTCTAGCGGGGGGTACAATGAGCAGTTCTTC. Its protein product is CASSSSGGYNEQFF.

The CDR3 here is CASSVGGSSDNYGYTF. The CDR3, as DNA: TGTGCCAGCAGCGTAGGAGGTAGTAGCGACAACTATGGCTACACCTTC. The rearrangement links TRBV9 to TRBJ1-2; unclear D gene. V was trimmed by 0 bases and J by 2 bases, leaving 14 bases between them. This CDR3 has 16 amino acids. Germline V gives CDR1 SGDLS, CDR2 YYNGEE.

The DNA of the CDR3 is TGTGCCAGCAGCTTATTGACAGGAGATTACACCATATATTTT. This encodes CASSLLTGDYTIYF. The V and J genes are TRBV11-2 and TRBJ1-3; D perhaps matches TRBD1 (6 bases). V was cut by 2 bases and J by 8 bases, with 13 bases left in between. Per the germline V gene, CDR1 is SGHAT and CDR2 is FQNNGV. CDR3 length: 14 amino acids.

The CDR3 coding sequence is TGTGCCAGCAGTGAAATGGGGACAGTAGGCCAGCCCCAGCATTTT. This sequence encodes CASSEMGTVGQPQHF. J is TRBJ1-5 and V is TRBV2, with 7 bases that match TRBD1. The germline gives CDR1 SNHLY, CDR2 FYNNEI. The CDR3 is made up of 15 amino acids. J was trimmed by 7 bases and V by 2 bases; bases with no gene match: 8.

The chain carries TRBV9 and TRBJ2-1; 16 nucleotides agree with TRBD2. V dropped 3 bases and J dropped 8; count of bases not matched to a gene: 2. The CDR3 sequence is 15 residues long. Germline V gene sequence: CDR1 SGDLS, CDR2 YYNGEE. In DNA form, the CDR3 reads TGTGCCAGCAGCGAGGGACTAGCGGGGGGGTATGAGCAGTTCTTC. Translating it yields CASSEGLAGGYEQFF. The full variable domain, in which reference TRBV9 and TRBJ2-1 provide the parts outside the CDR3, is DSGVTQTPKHLITATGQRVTLRCSPRSGDLSVYWYQQSLDQGLQFLIQYYNGEERAKGNILERFSAQQFPDLHSELNLSSLELGDSALYFCASSEGLAGGYEQFFGPGTRLTVL.

The chain is built from TRBV7-3 and TRBJ1-2, with D possibly TRBD1 on 6 matching bases. V lost 4 bases, J lost 4 bases, and 13 bases lay in between. Germline V gene lookup returns CDR1 SGHTA and CDR2 FQGTGA. This CDR3 has 14 residues. This CDR3 is CASSSNTGSYGYTF. The CDR3 DNA follows: TGTGCCAGCAGCTCGAACACAGGGTCCTATGGCTACACCTTC.

This clone was seen once. The genes are TRBV27 and TRBJ2-1, with 8 nucleotides matching TRBD2. CDR1 is MNHEY, CDR2 SMNVEV, per germline (reference sequence). V was pared by 3 bases and J by 7 bases, with 17 bases of the junction left unmatched. The CDR3 spans 18 residues. The CDR3 region is CASSFVPGPGGGRNEQFF. DNA of the CDR3: TGTGCCAGCAGTTTTGTACCAGGGCCTGGCGGGGGGAGAAATGAGCAGTTCTTC.

The J gene is TRBJ1-1, the V gene TRBV6-5; weak D call: TRBD1 (5 bases). CDR1 is MNHEY, CDR2 SVGAGI, per germline. The CDR3 sequence is 15 residues long. V was clipped by 3 bases and J by 5 bases, with 16 bases between them. CDR3 protein: CASSYLRWGGTEAFF. CDR3 bases: TGTGCCAGCAGTTATTTACGATGGGGGGGAACTGAAGCTTTCTTT.

This clone was recorded only once. The V and J genes are TRBV11-1 and TRBJ2-3, with 8 positions matching TRBD1. Trimming removed 5 bases from V and 0 bases from J; junction bases left unmatched: 1. The CDR3 runs to 14 residues. Germline V gene data show CDR1 as SGHAT and CDR2 as FQDESV (reference sequence). CDR3 bases: TGTGCCAGCAGCCGGGACAGGAGCACAGATACGCAGTATTTT. This encodes CASSRDRSTDTQYF.

V and J are TRBV19 and TRBJ1-2; D is uncertain. This CDR3 is 13 amino acids long. V lost 7 bases and J lost 2, with 11 bases in between. From germline, CDR1 is LNHDA and CDR2 SQIVND (reference sequence). CDR3 amino acids: CASKHEANYGYTF. CDR3 DNA: TGTGCCAGTAAGCACGAGGCGAACTATGGCTACACCTTC.

The chain couples TRBV19 to TRBJ2-1, with 7 positions matching TRBD2. Losses at the gene ends were 5 bases for V and 7 bases for J; bases not matched to a gene: 8. This CDR3 contains 14 residues. CDR1 and CDR2 from the germline V gene are LNHDA and SQIVND (reference sequence). CDR3 amino acids: CASSARIGGNEQFF. In DNA, the CDR3 is TGTGCCAGTAGTGCCCGGATCGGGGGGAATGAGCAGTTCTTC.

The chain recombines TRBV6-2 or TRBV6-3 with TRBJ2-7; 8 bases map to TRBD1. The CDR3 has 16 residues. The V gene end was trimmed by 2 bases and the J gene end by 2 bases; junction bases not matched to a gene: 8. The germline V gene encodes CDR1 MNHEY and CDR2 SVGEGT. CDR3 in amino acids: CASSYGDRGFPYEQYF. CDR3 bases: TGTGCCAGCAGTTACGGCGACAGGGGCTTCCCCTACGAGCAGTACTTC.

The CDR3 protein is CASSLTRTGAEAFF. The CDR3 bases are TGTGCCAGCAGCCTCACCCGAACAGGGGCTGAAGCTTTCTTT. The chain has TRBV5-6 and TRBJ1-1; 7 bases fit TRBD1. There are 14 residues in the CDR3. The trim removed 4 bases at V and 6 bases at J, leaving 9 bases unmatched. Germline V gene sequence: CDR1 SGHDT, CDR2 YYEEEE.

On this clone itself: The identical CDR3 is also encoded by other nucleotide sequences in the sample. The chain has TRBV27 and TRBJ1-5; D remains unclear. From germline, CDR1 is MNHEY and CDR2 SMNVEV (reference sequence). The ends were cut back, 6 bases at V and 4 bases at J, with 13 bases in the middle. The CDR3 runs to 14 residues. CDR3 in amino acids: CASRIGVGNQPQHF. CDR3 DNA sequence: TGTGCCAGCAGAATCGGGGTAGGAAATCAGCCCCAGCATTTT.

Only one count was recorded for this clone. The V and J genes are TRBV3-1 (or the pseudogene TRBV3-2) and TRBJ1-6, with D perhaps matching TRBD1 (5 bases). Looked up from germline, CDR1 is LGHDT and CDR2 is YNNKEL (reference sequence). CDR3 size: 16 residues. Deletions cut 3 bases from V and 8 bases from J, with 17 bases between. CDR3 nucleotide sequence: TGTGCCAGCAGCCATCCGACAGTTGGAGCTTATTCACCCCTCCACTTT. Its protein is CASSHPTVGAYSPLHF.